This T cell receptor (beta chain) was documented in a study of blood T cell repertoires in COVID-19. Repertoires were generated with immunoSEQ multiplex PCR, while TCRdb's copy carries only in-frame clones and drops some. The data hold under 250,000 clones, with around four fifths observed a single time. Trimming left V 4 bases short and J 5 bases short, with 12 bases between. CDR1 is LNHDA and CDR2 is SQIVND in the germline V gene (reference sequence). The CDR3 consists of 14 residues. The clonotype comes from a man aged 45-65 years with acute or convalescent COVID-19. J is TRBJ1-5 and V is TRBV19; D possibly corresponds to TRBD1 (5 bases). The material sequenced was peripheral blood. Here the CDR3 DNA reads TGTGCCAGTAGTACCGTGGGGGGTGATCAGCCCCAGCATTTT. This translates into CASSTVGGDQPQHF.